This TCR beta chain was observed in a study of cytomegalovirus exposure and HLA in healthy donors. The study, taken as a whole, reports: Analysis performed later showed TCR beta chains linked to HLA being more clonally expanded than equally common others. Association of a missense DCLRE1C variant with TCR beta V- and J-gene trimming was reported in a later analysis.

V lost 4 bases to trimming and J lost 8 bases; unmatched junction nucleotides: 11. The CDR3 loop spans 15 amino acids. Germline V gene data show CDR1 as SGHRS and CDR2 as YFSETQ. Amplification used 60 Vbeta primers and 13 Jbeta primers. Sequencing used immunoSEQ multiplex PCR; TCRdb keeps in-frame clones, though not all of them. The data contain approximately 190,000 clones, approximately 78% of them seen just once; the ten biggest clones take up less than 2%. This clone has just a few counts. The antigen remains undetermined. Sequenced: PBMCs. This clonotype was sampled from a woman younger than 30 in good health and CMV-seronegative. The rearrangement joins TRBV5-1 to TRBJ2-2; 7 bases agree with TRBD2. As DNA, the CDR3 is TGCGCCAGCAGCCTCCTTTCCGGGGGGAAAGGGGAGCTGTTTTTT. Translation gives CASSLLSGGKGELFF.